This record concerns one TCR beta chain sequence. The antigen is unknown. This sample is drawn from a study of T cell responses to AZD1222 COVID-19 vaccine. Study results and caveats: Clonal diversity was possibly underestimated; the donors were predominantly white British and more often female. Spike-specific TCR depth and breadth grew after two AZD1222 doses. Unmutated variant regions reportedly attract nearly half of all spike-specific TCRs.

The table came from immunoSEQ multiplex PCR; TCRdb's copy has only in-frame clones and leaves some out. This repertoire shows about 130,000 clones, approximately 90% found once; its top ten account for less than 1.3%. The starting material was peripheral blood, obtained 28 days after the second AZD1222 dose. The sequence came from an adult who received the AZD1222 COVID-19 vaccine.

The CDR3 DNA reads as TGTGCCAGCAGCCAACCGCCCACCGGGACCGGGGAGCTGTTTTTT. Translated: CASSQPPTGTGELFF. This sequence joins TRBV7-3 and TRBJ2-2, with D unresolved. Germline CDR1 and CDR2: SGHTA and FQGTGA. Trimming shortened V by 5 bases and J by 5 bases, and 15 bases separated the two germline ends. CDR3 size: 15 residues.